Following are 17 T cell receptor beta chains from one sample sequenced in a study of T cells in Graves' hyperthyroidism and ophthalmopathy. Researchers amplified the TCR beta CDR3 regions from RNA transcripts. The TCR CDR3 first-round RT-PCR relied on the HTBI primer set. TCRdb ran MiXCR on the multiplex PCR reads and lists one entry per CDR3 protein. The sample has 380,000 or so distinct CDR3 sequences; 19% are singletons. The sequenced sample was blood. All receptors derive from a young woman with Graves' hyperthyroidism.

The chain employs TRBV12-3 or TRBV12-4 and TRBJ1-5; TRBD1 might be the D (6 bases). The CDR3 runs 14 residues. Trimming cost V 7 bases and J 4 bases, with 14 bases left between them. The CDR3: CASTHGGRNQPQHF. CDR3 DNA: TGTGCCAGCACCCACGGGGGGCGGAATCAGCCCCAGCATTTT.

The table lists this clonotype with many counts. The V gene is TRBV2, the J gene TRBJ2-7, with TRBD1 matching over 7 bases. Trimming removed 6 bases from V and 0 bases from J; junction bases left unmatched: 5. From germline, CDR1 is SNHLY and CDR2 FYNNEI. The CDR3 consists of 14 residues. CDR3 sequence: CASRWDRSSYEQYF. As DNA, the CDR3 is TGTGCCAGCAGGTGGGACAGATCCTCCTACGAGCAGTACTTC.

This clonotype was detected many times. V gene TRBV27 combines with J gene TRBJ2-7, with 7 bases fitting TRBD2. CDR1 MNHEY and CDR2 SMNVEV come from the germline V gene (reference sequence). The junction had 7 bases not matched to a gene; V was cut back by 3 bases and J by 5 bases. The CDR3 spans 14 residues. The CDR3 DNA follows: TGTGCCAGCAGTTTTAAGGCGGGGGTTAACGAGCAGTACTTC. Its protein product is CASSFKAGVNEQYF.

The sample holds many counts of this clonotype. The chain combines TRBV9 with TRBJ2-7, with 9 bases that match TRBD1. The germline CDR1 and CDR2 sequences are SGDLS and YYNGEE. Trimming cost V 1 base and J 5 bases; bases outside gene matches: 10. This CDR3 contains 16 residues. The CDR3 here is CASSVYGTGKGNEQYF. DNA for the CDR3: TGTGCCAGCAGCGTATATGGGACAGGGAAGGGCAACGAGCAGTACTTC.

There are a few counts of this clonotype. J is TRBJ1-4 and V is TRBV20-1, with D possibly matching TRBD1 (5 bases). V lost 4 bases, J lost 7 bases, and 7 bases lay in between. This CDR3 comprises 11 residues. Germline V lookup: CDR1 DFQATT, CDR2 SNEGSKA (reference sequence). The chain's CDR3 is CSANRREKLFF. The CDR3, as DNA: TGCAGTGCTAACAGGCGTGAAAAACTGTTTTTT.

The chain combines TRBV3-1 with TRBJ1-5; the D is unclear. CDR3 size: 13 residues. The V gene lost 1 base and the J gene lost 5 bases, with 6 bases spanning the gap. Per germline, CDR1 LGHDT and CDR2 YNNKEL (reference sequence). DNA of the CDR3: TGTGCCAGCAGCCAAGGTCCCCATCAGCCCCAGCATTTT. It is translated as CASSQGPHQPQHF.

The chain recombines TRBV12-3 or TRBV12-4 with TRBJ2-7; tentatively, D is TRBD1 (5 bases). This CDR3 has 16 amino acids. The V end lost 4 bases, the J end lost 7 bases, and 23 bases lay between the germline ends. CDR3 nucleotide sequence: TGTGCCAGCAGTTCATTTATTCCCTCGAGCAGGGATGAGCAGTACTTC. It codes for CASSSFIPSSRDEQYF.

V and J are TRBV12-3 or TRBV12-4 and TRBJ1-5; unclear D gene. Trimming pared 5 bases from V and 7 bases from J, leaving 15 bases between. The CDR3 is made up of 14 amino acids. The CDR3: CASSPNGVEQPQHF. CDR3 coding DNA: TGTGCCAGCAGTCCTAACGGGGTTGAACAGCCCCAGCATTTT.

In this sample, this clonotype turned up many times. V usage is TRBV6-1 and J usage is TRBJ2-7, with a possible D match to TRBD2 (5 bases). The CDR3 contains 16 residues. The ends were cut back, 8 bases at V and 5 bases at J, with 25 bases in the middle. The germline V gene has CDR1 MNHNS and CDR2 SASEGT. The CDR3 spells CASATRWSGRDDEQYF. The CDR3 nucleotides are TGTGCCAGCGCGACACGGTGGTCGGGCCGGGATGACGAGCAGTACTTC.

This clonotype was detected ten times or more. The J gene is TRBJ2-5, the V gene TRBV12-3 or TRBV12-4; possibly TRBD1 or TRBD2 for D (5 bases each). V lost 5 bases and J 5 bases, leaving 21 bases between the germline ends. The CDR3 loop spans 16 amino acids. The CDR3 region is CASSPNPGPGGETQYF. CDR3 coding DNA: TGTGCCAGCAGTCCGAACCCGGGGCCCGGCGGGGAGACCCAGTACTTC.

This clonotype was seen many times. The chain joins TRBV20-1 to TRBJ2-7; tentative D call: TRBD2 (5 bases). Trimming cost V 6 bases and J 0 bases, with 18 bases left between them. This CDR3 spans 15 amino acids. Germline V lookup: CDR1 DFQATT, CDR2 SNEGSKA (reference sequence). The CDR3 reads CSAFPFRGSSYEQYF. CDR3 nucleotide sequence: TGCAGTGCCTTCCCCTTCCGGGGAAGCTCCTACGAGCAGTACTTC.

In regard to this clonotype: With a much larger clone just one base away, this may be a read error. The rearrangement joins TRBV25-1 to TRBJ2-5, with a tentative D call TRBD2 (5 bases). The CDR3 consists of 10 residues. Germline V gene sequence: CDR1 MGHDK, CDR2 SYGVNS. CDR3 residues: CASYGETKYF. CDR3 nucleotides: TGTGCCAGCTACGGGGAGACCAAGTACTTC.

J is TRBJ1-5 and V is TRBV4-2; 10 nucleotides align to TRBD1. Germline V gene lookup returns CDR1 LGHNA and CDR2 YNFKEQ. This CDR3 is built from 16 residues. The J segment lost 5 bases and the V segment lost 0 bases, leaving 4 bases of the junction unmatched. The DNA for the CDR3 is TGTGCCAGCAGCCAAGAACGAGACAGGGGGCATCAGCCCCAGCATTTT. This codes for CASSQERDRGHQPQHF.

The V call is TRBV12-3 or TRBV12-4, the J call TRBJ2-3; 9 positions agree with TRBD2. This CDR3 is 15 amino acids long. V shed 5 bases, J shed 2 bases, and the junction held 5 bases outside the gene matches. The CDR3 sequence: CASSPRGGNTDTQYF. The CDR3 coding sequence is TGTGCCAGCAGTCCGCGGGGGGGGAACACAGATACGCAGTATTTT.

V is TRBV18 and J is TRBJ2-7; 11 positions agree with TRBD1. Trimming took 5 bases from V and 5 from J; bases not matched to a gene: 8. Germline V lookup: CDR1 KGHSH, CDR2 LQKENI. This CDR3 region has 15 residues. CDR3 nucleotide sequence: TGTGCCAGCTCAACCGGGACAGGGGGAGTAAACGAGCAGTACTTC. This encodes CASSTGTGGVNEQYF.

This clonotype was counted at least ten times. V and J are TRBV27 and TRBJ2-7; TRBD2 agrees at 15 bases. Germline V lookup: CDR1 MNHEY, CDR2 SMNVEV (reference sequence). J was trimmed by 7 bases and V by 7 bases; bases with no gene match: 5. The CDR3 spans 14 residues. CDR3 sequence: CASKGLAGGREQYF. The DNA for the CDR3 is TGTGCCAGCAAAGGACTAGCGGGGGGGCGGGAGCAGTACTTC.

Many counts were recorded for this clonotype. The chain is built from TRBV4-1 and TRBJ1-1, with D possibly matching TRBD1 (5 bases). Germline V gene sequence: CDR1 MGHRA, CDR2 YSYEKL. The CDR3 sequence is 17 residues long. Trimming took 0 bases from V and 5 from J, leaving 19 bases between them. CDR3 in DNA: TGCGCCAGCAGCCAAGAATTGAGTAGGGGTTGGGGTACTGAAGCTTTCTTT. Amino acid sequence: CASSQELSRGWGTEAFF.